The rows below give T cell receptor beta chains drawn from one sample of a study of blood T cell repertoires in COVID-19. Profiled with immunoSEQ multiplex PCR; TCRdb holds only in-frame clones, not every one. The sample contains about 260,000 clones, 70% to 90% of which appear only once. The sequencing sample was made of peripheral blood. The receptor set was obtained from a human donor in a cohort sampled during active COVID-19. The CDR3 runs from the conserved cysteine through the conserved F or W. Fields, in order: J gene, V gene, D gene, clone size, CDR3 DNA, CDR3 protein. D genes are given only for firm matches. Only part of the rows carry a size: once, few, many, or a class if the clone is expanded.

>TRBJ2-7|TRBV5-4|.|.
TGTGCCAGCAGCCTCAGAAGGGGCAGGGACGAGCAGTACTTC
CASSLRRGRDEQYF
>TRBJ2-7|TRBV7-6|.|.
TGTGCCAGCAGCTTAGGGGCCTCCTACGAGCAGTACTTC
CASSLGASYEQYF
>TRBJ1-5|TRBV24-1|.|few
TGTGCCACCAGTGATTTCCCCAGACAGGTTAATCAGCCCCAGCATTTT
CATSDFPRQVNQPQHF
>TRBJ2-7|TRBV2|.|.
TGTGCCAGCGGAGCCTACGAGCAGTACTTC
CASGAYEQYF
>TRBJ2-5|TRBV28|.|.
TGTGCCAGCACGGGAGAGACCCAGTACTTC
CASTGETQYF
>TRBJ2-7|TRBV9|TRBD1|.
TGTGCCAGCAGCCCTCGGACAGGGACGGTCATCTACGAGCAGTACTTC
CASSPRTGTVIYEQYF
>TRBJ1-1|TRBV6-5|.|.
TGTGCCAGCACCCGAGGGGGTGGCGCTGAAGCTTTCTTT
CASTRGGGAEAFF
>TRBJ2-1|TRBV11-2|TRBD2|once
TGTGCCAGCAGCCCCGGACTAGCGTCCTACAATGAGCAGTTCTTC
CASSPGLASYNEQFF
>TRBJ2-7|TRBV20-1|.|few
TGCAGTGCTAGAGTTACCTACGAGCAGTACTTC
CSARVTYEQYF
>TRBJ2-7|TRBV5-4|TRBD2|.
TGTGCCAGCAGCTGGGGTGTAGCGGGGGACTCCTACGAGCAGTACTTC
CASSWGVAGDSYEQYF
>TRBJ2-7|TRBV7-9|TRBD1|.
TGTGCCGAAGGGACAGGGCCCTACGAGCAGTACTTC
CAEGTGPYEQYF
>TRBJ1-5|TRBV12-3/TRBV12-4|.|.
TGTGCCAGCAGTTTCGGGGGATTTTGGCATTTT
CASSFGGFWHF
>TRBJ2-7|TRBV27|TRBD1|.
TGTGCCAGCAGTCTCCGGGACAGGGAAAGGTACGAGCAGTACTTC
CASSLRDRERYEQYF
>TRBJ2-7|TRBV7-2|.|.
TGTGCCAGCAGCCCGGGACAATCCTACGAGCAGTACTTC
CASSPGQSYEQYF
>TRBJ1-5|TRBV19|.|.
TGTGCCAGTAGCCCCACAGATAGCAATCAGCCCCAGCATTTT
CASSPTDSNQPQHF
>TRBJ1-5|TRBV6-4|.|.
TGTGCCAGCAGTGAGGAGGGTCAACAGCCCCAGCATTTT
CASSEEGQQPQHF
>TRBJ1-4|TRBV6-5|TRBD1|.
TGTGCCAGCAGTTCCCTGACAGGGCTAGGTGAAAAACTGTTTTTT
CASSSLTGLGEKLFF
>TRBJ2-1|TRBV6-2/TRBV6-3|TRBD2|.
TGTGCCAGCAGCCTACCGGGGGGGGCCAACAATGAGCAGTTCTTC
CASSLPGGANNEQFF
>TRBJ2-7|TRBV6-6|.|.
TGTGCCAGCAGTTACTTCGAGATAGACTACGAGCAGTACTTC
CASSYFEIDYEQYF
>TRBJ1-2|TRBV12-3/TRBV12-4|TRBD1|.
TGTGCCAGCAGCTCGGGACAGGGGCGAGGCTACACCTTC
CASSSGQGRGYTF
>TRBJ2-7|TRBV28|.|.
TGTGCCAGCCGTGTAGCGAGGGAGATCGAGCAGTACTTC
CASRVAREIEQYF
>TRBJ2-7|TRBV24-1|.|.
TGTGCCACCAGCCCGGGGATCGGCGAGCAGTACTTC
CATSPGIGEQYF
>TRBJ2-7|TRBV19|.|.
TGTGCCAGTAGTATAGATCATCACAGAACCTTCTCCTACGAGCAGTACTTC
CASSIDHHRTFSYEQYF
>TRBJ2-2|TRBV18|.|.
TGTGCCAGCTCACCACCGGGCTTCGACGGCACCGGGGAGCTGTTTTTT
CASSPPGFDGTGELFF
>TRBJ1-1|TRBV5-5|TRBD1|.
TGTGCCAGCAGCTTGCGACAGGGGGCAGGAGGGAGCACTGAAGCTTTCTTT
CASSLRQGAGGSTEAFF
>TRBJ2-3|TRBV5-1|TRBD1|.
TGCGCCAGCAGCTTACCTCGGGACAGTATACTTACTAGCACAGATACGCAGTATTTT
CASSLPRDSILTSTDTQYF
>TRBJ1-1|TRBV6-2/TRBV6-3|.|.
TGTGCCAGCAGTTACAGGCCAGGGAACACTGAAGCTTTCTTT
CASSYRPGNTEAFF
>TRBJ2-7|TRBV18|.|.
TGTGCCAGCTCACCTCGCGACGAGCAGTACTTC
CASSPRDEQYF
>TRBJ1-6|TRBV27|.|.
TGTGCCAGCAGTAGGGGACACACTACTAACTATAATTCACCCCTCCACTTT
CASSRGHTTNYNSPLHF
>TRBJ2-1|TRBV27|TRBD2|.
TGTGCCAGCAGTTTTATTAGCGGGATATCAAATGAGCAGTTCTTC
CASSFISGISNEQFF
>TRBJ1-1|TRBV4-3|.|.
TGCGCCAGCAGCCTGAACGAGGGTACTGAAGCTTTCTTT
CASSLNEGTEAFF
>TRBJ1-2|TRBV5-1|.|.
TGCGCCAGCAGCTTGCGTCAGGGAAGGGGCTACACCTTC
CASSLRQGRGYTF
>TRBJ2-1|TRBV6-1|.|.
TGTGCCAGCAGTTATACTACTAATGAGCAGTTCTTC
CASSYTTNEQFF
>TRBJ2-3|TRBV5-4|TRBD2|.
TGTGCCAGCAGGAGAACTAGCGGGGGCCAAGATACGCAGTATTTT
CASRRTSGGQDTQYF
>TRBJ1-5|TRBV7-9|TRBD1|.
TGTGCCAGCAGCGCCGGGTGGGGACAGGGGGAACTCAATCAGCCCCAGCATTTT
CASSAGWGQGELNQPQHF
>TRBJ2-7|TRBV19|.|.
TGTGCCAGTAGTATAGCGGATACGGGGGAGCAGTACTTC
CASSIADTGEQYF
>TRBJ2-7|TRBV4-2|.|.
TGTGCCAGCAGCCAAGAAAGGATGCAGGACGAGCAGTACTTC
CASSQERMQDEQYF
>TRBJ2-5|TRBV4-3|.|.
TGCGCCAGCAGCCAAGATACCCGCCCCGCCTTCACAGGGATCCAAGAGACCCAGTACTTC
CASSQDTRPAFTGIQETQYF
>TRBJ1-2|TRBV5-6|TRBD1|.
TGTGCCAGCAGCTCTTTATACAGGGGGAGCCTTTATGGCTACACCTTC
CASSSLYRGSLYGYTF
>TRBJ2-7|TRBV5-4|.|.
TGTGCCAGCAGCTTGGCGGGGGGCTTCTACGAGCAGTACTTC
CASSLAGGFYEQYF
>TRBJ1-2|TRBV5-4|.|.
TGTGCCAGCAGCGTAGACAGCTATGGCTACACCTTC
CASSVDSYGYTF
>TRBJ2-5|TRBV5-1|TRBD2|.
TGCGCCAGCAGCTTCGGGACTAGCGGGAGTGGAGAGACCCAGTACTTC
CASSFGTSGSGETQYF
>TRBJ2-6|TRBV24-1|.|.
TGTGCCTCAGGGTACGGGACACTTGGCTCTGGGGCCAACGTCCTGACTTTC
CASGYGTLGSGANVLTF
>TRBJ2-5|TRBV27|.|.
TGTGCCAGCAGTTTGGCCCCAGGGTACCACCAAGAGACCCAGTACTTC
CASSLAPGYHQETQYF
>TRBJ2-7|TRBV12-3/TRBV12-4|.|.
TGTGCCAGCAGTTTCCTCAGCTACGAGCAGTACTTC
CASSFLSYEQYF
>TRBJ2-4|TRBV4-1|.|once
TGCGCCAGCAGCCATCTGACCGCGGAGGGGAACATTCAGTACTTC
CASSHLTAEGNIQYF
>TRBJ1-5|TRBV7-8|TRBD1|.
TGTGCCAGCAGGACACTGGGACAGGGAGCCAATCAGCCCCAGCATTTT
CASRTLGQGANQPQHF
>TRBJ2-2|TRBV7-9|.|.
TGTGCCAGCAGCCCTACCGCGGACACGATCGGGGAGCTGTTTTTT
CASSPTADTIGELFF
>TRBJ2-7|TRBV6-1|.|.
TGTGCCAGCAGTGATTGGGCAGCCTACGAGCAGTACTTC
CASSDWAAYEQYF
>TRBJ2-3|TRBV6-5|.|.
TGTGCCAGCAGTTTAGCGGCTAGCACAGATACGCAGTATTTT
CASSLAASTDTQYF
>TRBJ2-7|TRBV9|.|.
TGTGCCAGCAGCGTGGCCCAATCCTACGAGCAGTACTTC
CASSVAQSYEQYF
>TRBJ2-7|TRBV7-9|TRBD2|.
TGTGCCAGCAGCTTACTAATAGCGGGAGTGCACCACGAGCAGTACTTC
CASSLLIAGVHHEQYF
>TRBJ2-7|TRBV6-4|TRBD1|.
TGTGCCAGCAGGAGCCGGGACAGGGGGCCCTACGAGCAGTACTTC
CASRSRDRGPYEQYF
>TRBJ2-7|TRBV29-1|.|.
TGCAGCGTTGTGATCCGGTCCTACGAGCAGTACTTC
CSVVIRSYEQYF